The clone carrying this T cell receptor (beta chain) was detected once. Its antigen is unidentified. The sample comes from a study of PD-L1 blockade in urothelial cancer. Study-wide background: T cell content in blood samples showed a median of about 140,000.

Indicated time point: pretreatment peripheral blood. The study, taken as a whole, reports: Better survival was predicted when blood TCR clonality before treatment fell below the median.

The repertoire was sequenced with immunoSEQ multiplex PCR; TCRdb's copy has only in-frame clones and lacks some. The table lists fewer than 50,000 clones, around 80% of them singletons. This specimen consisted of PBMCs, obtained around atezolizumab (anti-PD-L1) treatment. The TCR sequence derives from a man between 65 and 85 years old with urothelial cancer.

CDR3 residues: CASRPGQGDTGELFF. The DNA for the CDR3 is TGCGCCTCACGGCCGGGACAGGGCGACACCGGGGAGCTGTTTTTT. The J gene is TRBJ2-2, the V gene TRBV5-1, with 9 nucleotides matching TRBD1. V was clipped by 10 bases and J by 3 bases; unmatched bases: 10. This CDR3 region has 15 residues. Germline values: CDR1 SGHRS, CDR2 YFSETQ.